This TCR beta chain was retrieved from a study of T cells in Graves' hyperthyroidism and ophthalmopathy. In the study overall: The initial diagnosis was the point when peripheral blood was collected, ahead of any treatment.

Study-level results: Ophthalmopathy, which appeared later, was predicted by the model a median about 5.9 months before onset. Most thyroid clonotypes expanded above 0.001 were also detected in blood.

Template material for amplifying TCR beta CDR3 regions consisted of RNA transcripts. RT-PCR in the first round (using the HTBI primer set) targeted the TCR CDR3. TCRdb fed the multiplex PCR reads into MiXCR, producing one record per CDR3 protein. The sample lists approximately 320,000 distinct CDR3 sequences, 16% occurring once. In regard to this clonotype: Its antigen is as yet unknown.

Germline V CDR1 and CDR2: MNHEY, SVGEGT. This CDR3 is built from 17 residues. The germline V and J ends were trimmed by 7 bases and 4 bases, with 20 bases remaining between them. Researchers defined stable Graves' hyperthyroidism as no ophthalmopathy progression within 18 months. The rearrangement joins TRBV6-2 or TRBV6-3 to TRBJ2-6; TRBD1 is a possible D gene (6 bases). Sequencing input: blood. The sequence was collected from a man younger than 40 with Graves' hyperthyroidism. The chain's CDR3 is CASTKWTEVQGANVLTF. CDR3 coding DNA: TGTGCCAGCACCAAATGGACAGAGGTGCAAGGGGCCAACGTCCTGACTTTC.